These 20 T cell receptor beta chains were sequenced from one sample in a study of spatial heterogeneity in lung cancer. Time point in this sample: sample taken at primary tumor resection. Unsorted samples of tumor, nontumor lung or frozen PBMC had their whole RNA sequenced. TCRdb re-analysed the 5' RACE reads in MiXCR, keeping a single row per CDR3 protein. Among about 60,000 distinct CDR3 sequences listed, about 8% were seen once. Sequencing was performed on PBMCs, taken at surgery. Source of these receptors: a female donor with early-stage non-small cell lung cancer.

This clonotype was counted between two and nine times. The chain has TRBV29-1 and TRBJ1-2, with 12 bases matching TRBD1. The CDR3 runs 15 residues. Germline V gene sequence: CDR1 SQVTM, CDR2 ANQGSEA. The ends lost 7 bases at V and 6 bases at J; junction bases unmatched: 12. The CDR3, as DNA: TGCAGCGAAGGACGGTGGGGACAGGGGGCTCATGGCTACACCTTC. Residues: CSEGRWGQGAHGYTF.

The sample holds a few counts of this clonotype. CDR3 residues: CAISDVAGGDTQYF. DNA of the CDR3: TGTGCCATCAGTGATGTAGCGGGAGGAGATACGCAGTATTTT. The chain recombines TRBV10-3 with TRBJ2-3; TRBD2 aligns across 10 bases. With 3 bases clipped from V and 5 bases from J, the junction kept 2 bases outside the gene matches. The CDR3 totals 14 residues. Germline-derived CDR1 and CDR2 are ENHRY and SYGVKD.

This clonotype has at least ten counts. A read error may produce the germline difference seen at one junction end. CDR3 sequence (DNA): TGCAGCGTTGATGGGGGCGGCCAAGGGACCCAGTACTTC. Translated: CSVDGGGQGTQYF. The chain is built from TRBV29-1 and TRBJ2-5; weak D call: TRBD1 (6 bases). CDR3 length equals 13 residues. Germline CDR1 SQVTM, CDR2 ANQGSEA.

The table lists this clonotype with a few counts. The V call is TRBV11-3, the J call TRBJ2-4, with D possibly matching TRBD2 (6 bases). Trimming pared 2 bases from V and 0 bases from J, leaving 11 bases between. The CDR3 runs to 16 residues. Germline values: CDR1 SGHNT, CDR2 YENEEA. DNA for the CDR3: TGTGCCAGCAGCTTAAACTCGGGACTAGCCAAAAACATTCAGTACTTC. Translated, it gives CASSLNSGLAKNIQYF.

This clonotype was detected only a few times. V is TRBV21-1 and J is TRBJ2-3; the D call in the table, TRBD2, was not verified against the DNA. TRBV21-1 has pseudogene status. The CDR3 consists of 21 residues. The CDR3 spells CASKETAHRCGAGSSTDTQYF. CDR3 nucleotides: TGTGCCAGCAAGGAAACAGCCCATCGGTGTGGAGCGGGGTCTAGCACAGATACGCAGTATTTT.

In DNA form, the CDR3 reads TGTGCCAGCACCTCTCCTCGGGAGGGGGGAGAGACCCAGTACTTC. Its protein is CASTSPREGGETQYF. The V and J genes are TRBV7-9 and TRBJ2-5; 8 nucleotides agree with TRBD2. Losses at the gene ends were 7 bases for V and 4 bases for J; bases not matched to a gene: 11. This CDR3 is 15 amino acids long. The germline CDR1 and CDR2 sequences are SEHNR and FQNEAQ (reference sequence).

Ten or more counts support this clonotype. The genes are TRBV6-6 and TRBJ1-1; D is ambiguous. The V gene lost 0 bases and the J gene lost 0 bases, with 8 bases spanning the gap. CDR3 length equals 15 residues. Germline V gene lookup returns CDR1 MNHNY and CDR2 SVGAGI (reference sequence). The CDR3, as DNA: TGTGCCAGCAGTTACTCTTCAGCTATGAACACTGAAGCTTTCTTT. Encoded protein: CASSYSSAMNTEAFF.

The chain carries TRBV28 and TRBJ1-3; perhaps TRBD1 as D (5 bases). Germline CDR1 MDHEN, CDR2 SYDVKM. V shed 10 bases and J shed 4 bases, with 20 bases lying between them. The CDR3 extends over 15 amino acids. As DNA, the CDR3 is TGTGCCACAGAATCGAACTCAGGGTTCGGAAACACCATATATTTT. Protein product: CATESNSGFGNTIYF.

The chain joins TRBV4-1 to TRBJ2-3, with a weak D call TRBD1 (7 bases). CDR1 MGHRA and CDR2 YSYEKL come from the germline V gene. CDR3 length: 16 residues. V lost 1 base to trimming and J lost 3 bases, with 14 bases between them. The CDR3 is CASSQGGTVGTDTQYF. The CDR3 region has the DNA TGCGCCAGCAGCCAAGGCGGGACAGTGGGGACAGATACGCAGTATTTT.

The gene calls are TRBV27 and TRBJ1-1; possibly TRBD1 for D (6 bases). V lost 4 bases and J lost 10, with 25 bases in between. The CDR3 totals 16 residues. In germline, CDR1 is MNHEY, CDR2 SMNVEV (reference sequence). The CDR3 region is CASSSSLTGDELGAFF. The DNA of the CDR3 is TGTGCCAGCAGTTCCTCCCTGACAGGAGACGAACTCGGAGCTTTCTTT.

The gene calls are TRBV7-2 and TRBJ1-6; 8 bases match TRBD1. This CDR3 comprises 14 residues. V trimming: 5 bases; J trimming: 15 bases; junction bases outside the gene matches: 12. The germline V gene has CDR1 SGHTA and CDR2 FQGNSA. The DNA of the CDR3 is TGTGCCAGCAGCCCCCCTCCGGGACAGGATGTCCTCCACTTT. Residues: CASSPPPGQDVLHF.

This chain joins TRBV27 and TRBJ2-2, with D unclear. The V end was cut by 4 bases, the J end by 8 bases, with 8 bases between. CDR1 MNHEY and CDR2 SMNVEV come from the germline V gene (reference sequence). There are 12 residues in the CDR3. CDR3 amino acids: CASSSLGGELFF. CDR3 in DNA: TGTGCCAGCAGTTCTCTAGGAGGGGAGCTGTTTTTT.

This clonotype appeared many times. The rearrangement links TRBV19 to TRBJ2-5; no definite D call. The V gene lost 3 bases and the J gene lost 2 bases, with 7 bases spanning the gap. There are 13 residues in the CDR3. Germline assignment: CDR1 LNHDA and CDR2 SQIVND (reference sequence). DNA of the CDR3: TGTGCCAGTAGTATCCGGCAGCAAGAGACCCAGTACTTC. Amino acid sequence: CASSIRQQETQYF.

There are many counts of this clonotype. As DNA, the CDR3 is TGCGCCAGCAGCTTGGGACAGGATAGCGATACGCAGTATTTT. It encodes CASSLGQDSDTQYF. The rearrangement links TRBV5-1 to TRBJ2-3, with a weak D call TRBD1 (6 bases). Germline lookup yields CDR1 SGHRS and CDR2 YFSETQ. With 0 bases removed from V and 6 bases from J, the gap between germline ends came to 11 bases. This CDR3 is 14 amino acids long. The full variable domain, its missing parts supplied by reference TRBV5-1 and TRBJ2-3, is KAGVTQTPRYLIKTRGQQVTLSCSPISGHRSVSWYQQTPGQGLQFLFEYFSETQRNKGNFPGRFSGRQFSNSRSEMNVSTLELGDSALYLCASSLGQDSDTQYFGPGTRLTVL.

By share, this clonotype ranks as medium-sized (0.01 to 0.1%). The rearrangement uses TRBV29-1 and TRBJ2-7; 8 bases are a match to TRBD1. The CDR3 consists of 14 residues. Trimming removed 1 base from V and 9 bases from J; junction bases left unmatched: 11. Germline V gene data show CDR1 as SQVTM and CDR2 as ANQGSEA. The CDR3 nucleotides read TGCAGCGTTGAAGGAGGACAGGGAATGACTGGGCAGTACGTC. Protein product: CSVEGGQGMTGQYV.

This clonotype was counted many times. The chain has TRBV7-9 and TRBJ2-2; D is possibly TRBD1 (6 bases). V shed 5 bases and J shed 4 bases, with 11 bases lying between them. The CDR3 is 14 residues long. In germline, CDR1 is SEHNR, CDR2 FQNEAQ (reference sequence). The CDR3 DNA reads as TGTGCCAGCAGCCCCGAGGGGGTCACCGGGGAGCTGTTTTTT. Encoded protein: CASSPEGVTGELFF.

In this sample, this clonotype turned up many times. The rearrangement joins TRBV7-9 to TRBJ2-5; perhaps TRBD2 as D (5 bases). V was shortened by 7 bases and J by 3 bases, with 12 bases between the two germline ends. Germline CDR1 and CDR2: SEHNR and FQNEAQ (reference sequence). This CDR3 has 13 residues. The CDR3 protein is CASTLAGKETQYF. The CDR3 bases are TGTGCCAGCACCCTGGCCGGGAAAGAGACCCAGTACTTC.

The rearrangement joins TRBV9 to TRBJ2-2, with D unresolved. Between the trimmed V and J ends, which lost 0 bases and 0 bases, there was a span of 9 bases. The germline V gene encodes CDR1 SGDLS and CDR2 YYNGEE. This CDR3 comprises 16 residues. The CDR3 region is CASSVDGGPNTGELFF. CDR3 DNA sequence: TGTGCCAGCAGCGTAGACGGCGGACCGAACACCGGGGAGCTGTTTTTT.

Only a few counts were recorded for this clonotype. The chain links TRBV7-2 to TRBJ2-2; 7 bases align to TRBD2. The germline gives CDR1 SGHTA, CDR2 FQGNSA. This CDR3 is 18 amino acids long. V was pared by 0 bases and J by 1 base, with 8 bases of the junction left unmatched. The CDR3 DNA reads as TGTGCCAGCAGCTTAGCGCTGGTGGCTAGCGGGAACACCGGGGAGCTGTTTTTT. Protein sequence: CASSLALVASGNTGELFF.

This chain links TRBV5-1 with TRBJ1-2; 8 bases match TRBD1. Looked up from germline, CDR1 is SGHRS and CDR2 is YFSETQ. This CDR3 region has 13 residues. Trimming at V came to 3 bases and at J to 6 bases, leaving 4 bases not matched to a gene. DNA for the CDR3: TGCGCCAGCAGCTCGACAGGGGACGATGGCTACACCTTC. This encodes CASSSTGDDGYTF.